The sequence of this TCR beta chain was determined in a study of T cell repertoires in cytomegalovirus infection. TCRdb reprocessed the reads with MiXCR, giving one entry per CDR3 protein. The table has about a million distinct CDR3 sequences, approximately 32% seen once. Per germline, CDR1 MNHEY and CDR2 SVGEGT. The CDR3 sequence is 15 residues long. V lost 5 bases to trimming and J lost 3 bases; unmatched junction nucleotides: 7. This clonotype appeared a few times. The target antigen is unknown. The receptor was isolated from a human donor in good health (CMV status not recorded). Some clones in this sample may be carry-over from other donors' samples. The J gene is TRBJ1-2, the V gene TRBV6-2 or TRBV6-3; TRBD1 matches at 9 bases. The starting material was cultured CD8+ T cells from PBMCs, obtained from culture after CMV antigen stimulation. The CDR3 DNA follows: TGTGCCAGCAGTAGCAGGACAGGGGAAGACTATGGCTACACCTTC. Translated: CASSSRTGEDYGYTF.